The 24 T cell receptor beta chains listed next were all sequenced from one sample in a study of cytomegalovirus exposure and HLA in healthy donors (dated by TCRdb to about 2017). The library relied on the immunoSEQ multiplex PCR assay. The multiplex PCR relied on a mix of 60 forward primers for TCR Vbeta segments and 13 reverse primers for TCR Jbeta segments. TCRdb provides this immuneACCESS table in a form limited to in-frame rearrangements. Some clones are lacking; in checked studies, under half of them reflect an unresolved V gene, and why the rest are absent is not known. Here the sample has 210,000 or so clones; 60% to 80% occur a single time. The ten largest clones add up to about 1.8% of the sample. Sequencing used PBMCs. The receptor source for this set is a man between 18 and 35 years old in good health and CMV-seronegative.

The V and J genes are TRBV10-3 and TRBJ2-1; 9 nucleotides align to TRBD1. The V segment lost 3 bases and the J segment 8 bases; nucleotides outside the gene matches: 8. Germline V gives CDR1 ENHRY, CDR2 SYGVKD. CDR3 size: 15 residues. This CDR3 reads CAISDGTGPRDEQFF. The CDR3 region has the DNA TGTGCCATCAGTGATGGGACAGGGCCAAGGGATGAGCAGTTCTTC.

The CDR3 sequence is CASRKTSSLETQYF. In DNA, the CDR3 is TGTGCCAGCAGAAAAACTAGTTCACTAGAGACCCAGTACTTC. The V call is TRBV6-5, the J call TRBJ2-5, with D possibly being TRBD2 (5 bases). V was cut by 6 bases and J by 4 bases, with 15 bases left in between. This CDR3 is built from 14 residues. Per the germline V gene, CDR1 is MNHEY and CDR2 is SVGAGI.

The chain combines TRBV7-9 with TRBJ2-3; 9 bases fit TRBD1. CDR3 length: 17 amino acids. V shed 0 bases, J shed 4 bases, and the junction held 8 bases outside the gene matches. Germline CDR1 is SEHNR and CDR2 is FQNEAQ (reference sequence). CDR3 loop: CASSLAGQGQLSDTQYF. Written as DNA, the CDR3 is TGTGCCAGCAGCTTAGCGGGACAGGGCCAGCTGTCAGATACGCAGTATTTT.

A single count supports this clone. The gene calls are TRBV7-2 and TRBJ1-2; D ambiguous. Germline assignment: CDR1 SGHTA and CDR2 FQGNSA. There are 16 residues in the CDR3. V lost 5 bases and J lost 2, with 18 bases in between. CDR3 in amino acids: CASSPRQGGRNYGYTF. In DNA, the CDR3 is TGTGCCAGCAGCCCCCGCCAAGGCGGGAGGAACTATGGCTACACCTTC.

The chain recombines TRBV7-8 with TRBJ2-5; D remains unclear. Germline V CDR1 and CDR2: SGHVS, FQNEAQ. This CDR3 has 15 amino acids. V lost 5 bases and J lost 0, with 13 bases in between. CDR3 bases: TGTGCCAGCAGCCGATCTACAGTGGACCAAGAGACCCAGTACTTC. It specifies CASSRSTVDQETQYF. The entire variable domain, with the rest obtained from reference TRBV7-8 and TRBJ2-5, is as follows: GAGVSQSPRYKVAKRGQDVALRCDPISGHVSLFWYQQALGQGPEFLTYFQNEAQLDKSGLPSDRFFAERPEGSVSTLKIQRTQQEDSAVYLCASSRSTVDQETQYFGPGTRLLVL.

This chain uses TRBV28 with TRBJ2-1; 7 bases are a match to TRBD2. With 5 bases clipped from V and 15 bases from J, the junction kept 10 bases outside the gene matches. Looked up from germline, CDR1 is MDHEN and CDR2 is SYDVKM. CDR3 size: 12 residues. The CDR3 region has the DNA TGTGCCAGCAGTATTCCGCTAGCGGTGCTGTTCTTC. The encoded protein is CASSIPLAVLFF.

This clone has just a few counts. This sequence joins TRBV27 and TRBJ1-4; D gene unclear. Germline CDR1 reads MNHEY; CDR2 reads SMNVEV (reference sequence). Trimming removed 5 bases from V and 4 bases from J, with 11 bases in between. CDR3 length equals 14 residues. The CDR3 here is CASSRRGDNEKLFF. The CDR3 DNA sequence: TGTGCCAGCAGTCGACGGGGAGATAATGAAAAACTGTTTTTT. The whole variable domain, remainder taken from reference TRBV27 and TRBJ1-4, is EAQVTQNPRYLITVTGKKLTVTCSQNMNHEYMSWYRQDPGLGLRQIYYSMNVEVTDKGDVPEGYKVSRKEKRNFPLILESPSPNQTSLYFCASSRRGDNEKLFFGSGTQLSVL.

The chain joins TRBV10-3 to TRBJ2-6, with 10 bases matching TRBD1. From germline, CDR1 is ENHRY and CDR2 SYGVKD. This CDR3 contains 17 residues. Trimming removed 7 bases from V and 0 bases from J; junction bases left unmatched: 6. This CDR3 is CAITTGGLSSGANVLTF. In DNA form, the CDR3 reads TGTGCCATCACGACAGGGGGCCTCTCCTCTGGGGCCAACGTCCTGACTTTC.

The chain has TRBV4-2 and TRBJ2-7; 9 nucleotides match TRBD2. Germline assignment: CDR1 LGHNA and CDR2 YNFKEQ. Trimming took 3 bases from V and 4 from J; bases not matched to a gene: 7. The CDR3 is 15 amino acids. Here the CDR3 DNA reads TGTGCCAGCAGCCACCCGGGGAGCGGGGGGTACGAGCAGTACTTC. Translating it yields CASSHPGSGGYEQYF.

This sequence joins TRBV4-3 and TRBJ2-1; TRBD2 matches at 12 bases. Germline CDR1 is LGHNA and CDR2 is YSLEER. The CDR3 length is 17 residues. J lost 2 bases, V lost 0 bases, and 2 bases had no gene match. CDR3 bases: TGCGCCAGCAGCCAAGATCTAGCGGGGGGGACCTACAATGAGCAGTTCTTC. Translating it yields CASSQDLAGGTYNEQFF.

This chain connects TRBV4-3 to TRBJ2-1; 9 bases align to TRBD2. The CDR3 has 16 residues. From germline, CDR1 is LGHNA and CDR2 YSLEER. V trimming: 4 bases; J trimming: 4 bases; junction bases outside the gene matches: 8. The CDR3, as DNA: TGCGCCAGCAGCCCAGCAGCCAGCGGGAGGTACAATGAGCAGTTCTTC. Amino acids: CASSPAASGRYNEQFF.

The chain has TRBV20-1 and TRBJ1-2; D unclear. Trimming shortened V by 5 bases and J by 7 bases, and 11 bases separated the two germline ends. In germline, CDR1 is DFQATT, CDR2 SNEGSKA (reference sequence). The CDR3 consists of 11 residues. The CDR3 coding sequence is TGCAGTGCTGTTTCGTCCGGTGGCTACACCTTC. Its translation is CSAVSSGGYTF.

The chain couples TRBV28 to TRBJ2-3; 15 nucleotides align to TRBD2. The CDR3 extends over 17 amino acids. The V gene end was trimmed by 2 bases and the J gene end by 5 bases; junction bases not matched to a gene: 5. The germline gives CDR1 MDHEN, CDR2 SYDVKM. CDR3: CASSLGLAGGTGDTQYF. Written as DNA, the CDR3 is TGTGCCAGCAGTTTAGGACTAGCGGGAGGGACCGGAGATACGCAGTATTTT.

The chain's CDR3 is CAIFASGANVLTF. DNA for the CDR3: TGTGCCATCTTCGCCAGTGGGGCCAACGTCCTGACTTTC. V gene TRBV10-3 combines with J gene TRBJ2-6; D remains ambiguous. The CDR3 sequence is 13 residues long. With 8 bases removed from V and 3 bases from J, the gap between germline ends came to 8 bases. In germline, CDR1 is ENHRY, CDR2 SYGVKD.

The V gene is TRBV9, the J gene TRBJ2-1; possible D gene TRBD2, 7 bases. The CDR3 runs to 15 residues. V gave up 2 bases and J gave up 3 bases, with 12 bases separating them. Germline-derived CDR1 and CDR2 are SGDLS and YYNGEE. The CDR3 is CASSVEGGNYNEQFF. In DNA form, the CDR3 reads TGTGCCAGCAGCGTGGAGGGGGGGAACTACAATGAGCAGTTCTTC.

This chain uses TRBV4-3 with TRBJ1-6; D gene uncertain. Germline lookup yields CDR1 LGHNA and CDR2 YSLEER. This CDR3 has 15 amino acids. The germline V and J ends were trimmed by 0 bases and 3 bases, with 6 bases remaining between them. CDR3: CASSQESIYNSPLHF. CDR3 DNA sequence: TGCGCCAGCAGCCAAGAGAGCATCTATAATTCACCCCTCCACTTT.

The genes are TRBV28 and TRBJ2-6; D might be TRBD1 (5 bases). This CDR3 has 16 residues. Germline values: CDR1 MDHEN, CDR2 SYDVKM. Trimming removed 7 bases from V and 0 bases from J, with 13 bases in between. The CDR3 loop is CASTRQWSSGANVLTF. The CDR3 nucleotides read TGTGCCAGCACTAGACAGTGGAGCTCTGGGGCCAACGTCCTGACTTTC.

This chain uses TRBV13 with TRBJ2-7; 10 positions match TRBD1. Trimming cost V 2 bases and J 3 bases; bases outside gene matches: 1. This CDR3 has 14 amino acids. Germline lookup yields CDR1 PRHDT and CDR2 FYEKMQ (reference sequence). In nucleotides, the CDR3 is TGTGCCAGCAGCTTATGGGACAGGGGCTACGAGCAGTACTTC. Translation: CASSLWDRGYEQYF.

This clone was counted between two and nine times. V usage is TRBV5-8 and J usage is TRBJ1-3, with TRBD1 identical over 9 bases. This CDR3 is 16 amino acids long. Germline values: CDR1 SGHTS, CDR2 YDEGEE. Trimming removed 1 base from V and 3 bases from J; junction bases left unmatched: 5. DNA for the CDR3: TGTGCCAGCAGCTTGCTGGGACAGGGTGATGGAAACACCATATATTTT. It yields the protein CASSLLGQGDGNTIYF.

The genes are TRBV27 and TRBJ1-1, with TRBD1 identical over 11 bases. J gave up 3 bases and V 2 bases, and 2 bases lay outside the gene matches. Germline V gene data show CDR1 as MNHEY and CDR2 as SMNVEV (reference sequence). CDR3 length: 15 amino acids. The CDR3 DNA is TGTGCCAGCAGTTTAGGGACAGGGGGGGACACTGAAGCTTTCTTT. This gives the protein CASSLGTGGDTEAFF.

This clone was seen a handful of times. V usage is TRBV2 and J usage is TRBJ2-1, with D tentatively TRBD1 (5 bases). The CDR3 totals 15 residues. V lost 6 bases and J 2 bases, leaving 14 bases between the germline ends. Germline CDR1 is SNHLY and CDR2 is FYNNEI. The CDR3 DNA follows: TGTGCCAGCAGCCGACCCACAGGCGCCTACAATGAGCAGTTCTTC. Encoded protein: CASSRPTGAYNEQFF. Filled out from reference TRBV2 and TRBJ2-1, the complete variable domain reads EPEVTQTPSHQVTQMGQEVILRCVPISNHLYFYWYRQILGQKVEFLVSFYNNEISEKSEIFDDQFSVERPDGSNFTLKIRSTKLEDSAMYFCASSRPTGAYNEQFFGPGTRLTVL.

V and J are TRBV27 and TRBJ2-1; D is possibly TRBD2 (6 bases). The germline V and J ends were trimmed by 0 bases and 5 bases, with 11 bases remaining between them. CDR1 MNHEY and CDR2 SMNVEV come from the germline V gene (reference sequence). There are 15 residues in the CDR3. CDR3 bases: TGTGCCAGCAGTTTATCTAGCGGCCGCCACAATGAGCAGTTCTTC. Protein sequence: CASSLSSGRHNEQFF.

The chain joins TRBV9 to TRBJ2-1; D is unresolved. Trimming left V 4 bases short and J 8 bases short, with 16 bases between. The CDR3 is 14 amino acids. Germline-derived CDR1 and CDR2 are SGDLS and YYNGEE. CDR3 amino acids: CASSPSGLVDEQFF. The DNA for the CDR3 is TGTGCCAGCAGCCCGAGTGGGCTGGTCGATGAGCAGTTCTTC.

The count of this clone is one. V usage is TRBV5-6 and J usage is TRBJ2-7; possibly TRBD2 for D (7 bases). Per germline, CDR1 SGHDT and CDR2 YYEEEE. CDR3 size: 13 residues. Deletions cut 0 bases from V and 5 bases from J, with 9 bases between. For the CDR3, the DNA is TGTGCCAGCAGCTTGGGGGGGGGCGACGAGCAGTACTTC. Its translation: CASSLGGGDEQYF.